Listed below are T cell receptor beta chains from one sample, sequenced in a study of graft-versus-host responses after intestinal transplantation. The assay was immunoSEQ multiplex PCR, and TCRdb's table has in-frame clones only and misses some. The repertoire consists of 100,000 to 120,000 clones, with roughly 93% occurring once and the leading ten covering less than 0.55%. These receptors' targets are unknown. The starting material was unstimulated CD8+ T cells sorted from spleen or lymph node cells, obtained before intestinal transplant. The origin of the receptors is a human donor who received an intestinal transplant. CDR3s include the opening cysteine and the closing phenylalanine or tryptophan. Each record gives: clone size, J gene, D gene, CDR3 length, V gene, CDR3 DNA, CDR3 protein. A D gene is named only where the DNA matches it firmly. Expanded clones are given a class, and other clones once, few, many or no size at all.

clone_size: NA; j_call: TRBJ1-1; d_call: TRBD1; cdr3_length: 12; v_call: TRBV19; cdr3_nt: TGTGCCAGTCGGACAGGGTCTGTTGAAGCTTTCTTT; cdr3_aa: CASRTGSVEAFF
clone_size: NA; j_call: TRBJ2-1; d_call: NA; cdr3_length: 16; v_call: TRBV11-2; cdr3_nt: TGTGCCAGCAGCTTAGATGTGGGAACGGCCTACAATGAGCAGTTCTTC; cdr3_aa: CASSLDVGTAYNEQFF
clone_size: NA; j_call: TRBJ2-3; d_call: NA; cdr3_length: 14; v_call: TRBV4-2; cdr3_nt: TGTGCCAGCAGCCAAGATCCAGTTGCGGATACGCAGTATTTT; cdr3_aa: CASSQDPVADTQYF
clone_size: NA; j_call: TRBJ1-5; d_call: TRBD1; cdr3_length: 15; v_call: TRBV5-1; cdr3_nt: TGCGCCAGCAGTTCCGGGACAGGGGGAGATCAGCCCCAGCATTTT; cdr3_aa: CASSSGTGGDQPQHF
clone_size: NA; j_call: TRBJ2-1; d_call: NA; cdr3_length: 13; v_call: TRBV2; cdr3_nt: TGTGCCAGCAGTGCCTCAGGGGACAATGAGCAGTTCTTC; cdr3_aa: CASSASGDNEQFF
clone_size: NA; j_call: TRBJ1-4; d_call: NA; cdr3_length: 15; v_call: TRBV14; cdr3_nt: TGTGCCAGCAGCCAGAGCTACTCCACCTATGAAAAACTGTTTTTT; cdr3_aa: CASSQSYSTYEKLFF
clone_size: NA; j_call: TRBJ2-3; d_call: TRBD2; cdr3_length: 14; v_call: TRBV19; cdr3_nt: TGTGCCAGTAGTGGACTAGCGGGACCAGATACGCAGTATTTT; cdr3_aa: CASSGLAGPDTQYF
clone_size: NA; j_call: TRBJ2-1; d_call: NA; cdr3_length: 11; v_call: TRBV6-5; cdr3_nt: TGTGCCAGCAGTTACGGGAATGAGCAGTTCTTC; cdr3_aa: CASSYGNEQFF
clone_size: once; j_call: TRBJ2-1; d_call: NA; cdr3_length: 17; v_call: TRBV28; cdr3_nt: TGTGCCAGCAGTTTAAGGGCCCACAGGGCGTCCTACAATGAGCAGTTCTTC; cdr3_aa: CASSLRAHRASYNEQFF
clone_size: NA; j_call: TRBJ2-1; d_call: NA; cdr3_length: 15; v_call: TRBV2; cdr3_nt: TGTGCCAGCAGCGGGGGTTCGGTTTCCTACAATGAGCAGTTCTTC; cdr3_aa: CASSGGSVSYNEQFF
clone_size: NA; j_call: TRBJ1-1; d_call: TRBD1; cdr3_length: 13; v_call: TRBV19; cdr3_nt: TGTGCCACAAGACAGGGCGGTGTGCCTGAAGCTTTCTTT; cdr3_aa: CATRQGGVPEAFF
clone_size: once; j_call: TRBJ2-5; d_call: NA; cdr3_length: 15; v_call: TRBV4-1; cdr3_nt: TGCGCCAGCAGCCAAGTCAGCTCTCCCCAAGAGACCCAGTACTTC; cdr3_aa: CASSQVSSPQETQYF
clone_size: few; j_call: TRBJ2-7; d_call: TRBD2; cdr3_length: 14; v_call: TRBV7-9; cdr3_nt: TGTGCCAGCAGCTCGTGGCGGGAGGCCTACGAGCAGTACTTC; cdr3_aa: CASSSWREAYEQYF
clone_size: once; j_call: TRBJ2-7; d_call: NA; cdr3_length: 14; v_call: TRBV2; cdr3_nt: TGTGCCAGCAGTGTGGCAGGGCCCTCCTACGAGCAGTACTTC; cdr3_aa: CASSVAGPSYEQYF
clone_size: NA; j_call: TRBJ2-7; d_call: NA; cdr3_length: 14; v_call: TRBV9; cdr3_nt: TGTGCCAGCAGCGTTTCAGGGACGGGGACCGAGCAGTACTTC; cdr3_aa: CASSVSGTGTEQYF
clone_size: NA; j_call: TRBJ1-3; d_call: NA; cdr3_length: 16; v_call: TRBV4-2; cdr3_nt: TGTGCCAGCAGCCAGGAGCAAGGATCCCTAGGAAACACCATATATTTT; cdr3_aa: CASSQEQGSLGNTIYF
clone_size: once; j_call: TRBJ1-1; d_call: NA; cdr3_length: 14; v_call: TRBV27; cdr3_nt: TGTGCCAGCAGTTCTGACACCTGGAACACTGAAGCTTTCTTT; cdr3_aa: CASSSDTWNTEAFF
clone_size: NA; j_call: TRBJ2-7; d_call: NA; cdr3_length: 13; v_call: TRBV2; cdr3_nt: TGTGCCACCCGAGGGGGAGCCTCCTACGAGCAGTACTTC; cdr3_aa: CATRGGASYEQYF
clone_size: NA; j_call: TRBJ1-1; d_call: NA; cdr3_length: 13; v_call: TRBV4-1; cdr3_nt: TGCGCCAGCAGCCAAGACCTGGACAGCGAAGCTTTCTTT; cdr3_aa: CASSQDLDSEAFF
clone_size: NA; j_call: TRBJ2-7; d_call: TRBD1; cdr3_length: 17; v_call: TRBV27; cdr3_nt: TGTGCCAGCAGTTTTCTCACGGGACAGGGTACGAACTACGAGCAGTACTTC; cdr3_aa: CASSFLTGQGTNYEQYF
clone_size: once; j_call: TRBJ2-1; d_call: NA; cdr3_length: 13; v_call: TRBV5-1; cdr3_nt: TGCGCCAGCGCTGGGGGTTATACAGGTGAGCAGTTCTTC; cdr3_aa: CASAGGYTGEQFF
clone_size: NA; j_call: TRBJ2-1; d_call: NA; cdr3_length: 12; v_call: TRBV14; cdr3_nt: TGTGCCAGCAGCCAAGTCCCCCTGGAGCAGTTCTTC; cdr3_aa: CASSQVPLEQFF